Sequencing of this T cell receptor (beta chain) was carried out in a study of HIV-infected patients and healthy controls. Deletions cut 6 bases from V and 4 bases from J, with 7 bases between. Germline CDR1 is SQVTM and CDR2 is ANQGSEA. The CDR3 length is 11 residues. From the 5' RACE reads, TCRdb called clonotypes with MiXCR, one entry per CDR3 protein. The sample lists fewer than 20,000 distinct CDR3 sequences, roughly 19% occurring once. This sequence was found in a human donor in good health. Sample: CD8+ T cells from blood. V and J are TRBV29-1 and TRBJ2-1; D gene ambiguous. CDR3 region: CSVTIYNEQFF. CDR3 nucleotides: TGCAGCGTCACGATTTACAATGAGCAGTTCTTC.